This T cell receptor beta chain was captured in a study of blood T cell repertoires in COVID-19. Across the whole study: Nucleic acid was either cDNA or gDNA, and it came from T cells, B-cell-depleted T cells, or PBMCs.

This CDR3 contains 14 residues. V was shortened by 4 bases and J by 4 bases, with 14 bases between the two germline ends. Germline V gene sequence: CDR1 SGDLS, CDR2 YYNGEE. It was during active infection that Seattle patients were enrolled and then longitudinally followed. Method: immunoSEQ multiplex PCR; TCRdb's copy keeps in-frame clones and lacks some. There are about 100,000 clones in the sample; 80% to 95% occur only once, and roughly 1.9% lies in the top ten. This clonotype originated in a woman aged 45-60 years with COVID-19, enrolled during active disease. Sequencing used peripheral blood. This chain links TRBV9 with TRBJ1-1; D ambiguous. The chain's CDR3 is CASSQVDRSTEAFF. The CDR3 DNA reads TGTGCCAGCAGCCAAGTAGATCGGAGCACTGAAGCTTTCTTT.